The rows below give T cell receptor beta chains drawn from one sample of a study of blood T cell repertoires in COVID-19. Assay: immunoSEQ multiplex PCR; the TCRdb copy retains only in-frame clones and omits some. The sample has about 280,000 clones; 88% are singletons. Sequencing was done on a sample of peripheral blood. These receptors were obtained from a man younger than 30 with active or convalescent COVID-19. The CDR3 runs from the conserved cysteine through the conserved F or W. Each record gives: J gene, V gene, D gene, CDR3 length, clone size, CDR3 DNA, CDR3 protein. D genes are given only for firm matches. Rows may omit the clone size; those that give it use once, few, many or a size class.

j_gene: TRBJ2-7; v_gene: TRBV19; d_gene: TRBD1; len: 15; abundance: .; CDR3nt: TGTGCCAGTAGTATAGATGGGACAGCTCCCTACGAGCAGTACTTC; CDR3aa: CASSIDGTAPYEQYF
j_gene: TRBJ2-7; v_gene: TRBV6-4; d_gene: .; len: 14; abundance: .; CDR3nt: TGTGCCAGCAGTGAACGTCGGCTAGCCTACGAGCAGTACTTC; CDR3aa: CASSERRLAYEQYF
j_gene: TRBJ2-1; v_gene: TRBV9; d_gene: .; len: 11; abundance: .; CDR3nt: TGTGCCAGCAGCTCGGACAATGAGCAGTTCTTC; CDR3aa: CASSSDNEQFF
j_gene: TRBJ2-1; v_gene: TRBV24-1; d_gene: TRBD1; len: 15; abundance: .; CDR3nt: TGTGCCACCAGTGATTCGGGACAGGGGACGCATGAGCAGTTCTTC; CDR3aa: CATSDSGQGTHEQFF
j_gene: TRBJ2-7; v_gene: TRBV14; d_gene: TRBD1; len: 15; abundance: .; CDR3nt: TGTGCCAGCAGCACCCGGGACAGGGTCTCCCGGGAGCAGTACTTC; CDR3aa: CASSTRDRVSREQYF
j_gene: TRBJ2-2; v_gene: TRBV7-9; d_gene: .; len: 18; abundance: .; CDR3nt: TGTGCCAGCAGCTTAGCATCCCAGGTTCGGGGTAGGACCGGGGAGCTGTTTTTT; CDR3aa: CASSLASQVRGRTGELFF
j_gene: TRBJ2-3; v_gene: TRBV5-1; d_gene: .; len: 13; abundance: .; CDR3nt: TGCGCCAGCAGCCCCGGAGGCCCAGATACGCAGTATTTT; CDR3aa: CASSPGGPDTQYF
j_gene: TRBJ2-7; v_gene: TRBV6-1; d_gene: TRBD1; len: 18; abundance: .; CDR3nt: TGTGCCAGCAGTGAATTCTCTTTTTTTTCCGGGACAGACTACGAGCAGTACTTC; CDR3aa: CASSEFSFFSGTDYEQYF
j_gene: TRBJ2-5; v_gene: TRBV5-1; d_gene: TRBD2; len: 17; abundance: .; CDR3nt: TGCGCCAGCAGCGCCCAGACTAGCGGAGACGCCTACGGGACCCAGTACTTC; CDR3aa: CASSAQTSGDAYGTQYF
j_gene: TRBJ2-7; v_gene: TRBV5-6; d_gene: .; len: 12; abundance: .; CDR3nt: TGTGCCAGCAGCTCAACAGGGATCGAGCAGTACTTC; CDR3aa: CASSSTGIEQYF
j_gene: TRBJ1-2; v_gene: TRBV19; d_gene: .; len: 13; abundance: once; CDR3nt: TGTGCCAGTAGTATTCTTGCCAGCTATGGCTACACCTTC; CDR3aa: CASSILASYGYTF
j_gene: TRBJ2-6; v_gene: TRBV7-6; d_gene: .; len: 17; abundance: .; CDR3nt: TGTGCCAGCAGCTTAGGGGCGCAGGGTTCTGGGGCCAACGTCCTGACTTTC; CDR3aa: CASSLGAQGSGANVLTF
j_gene: TRBJ2-7; v_gene: TRBV4-3; d_gene: TRBD1; len: 16; abundance: .; CDR3nt: TGCGCCAGCAGCCCCTCAGGACAGGATCCATCCTACGAGCAGTACTTC; CDR3aa: CASSPSGQDPSYEQYF
j_gene: TRBJ1-2; v_gene: TRBV12-3/TRBV12-4; d_gene: .; len: 13; abundance: few; CDR3nt: TGTGCCAGCAGCCCCCGAGACAGCTATGGCTACACCTTC; CDR3aa: CASSPRDSYGYTF
j_gene: TRBJ2-5; v_gene: TRBV7-9; d_gene: .; len: 14; abundance: .; CDR3nt: TGTGCCAGCAGCTTTATAAGCGGCCAAGAGACCCAGTACTTC; CDR3aa: CASSFISGQETQYF
j_gene: TRBJ1-2; v_gene: TRBV2; d_gene: .; len: 17; abundance: .; CDR3nt: TGTGCCAGCAGCTGGACGGGAAAATCTTCAGCTAACTATGGCTACACCTTC; CDR3aa: CASSWTGKSSANYGYTF
j_gene: TRBJ2-5; v_gene: TRBV5-1; d_gene: TRBD2; len: 18; abundance: .; CDR3nt: TGCGCCAGCAGCTCCCACGATAGGACTAGCGGGGACCAAGAGACCCAGTACTTC; CDR3aa: CASSSHDRTSGDQETQYF